This T cell receptor beta chain was captured in a study of T cells after yellow fever vaccination. Study information: Low-cell-number fractions were prepared with SMART-Seq v4 Ultra Low Input.

TCRdb fed the 5' RACE reads into MiXCR, producing one record per CDR3 protein. The data hold nearly 300,000 distinct CDR3 sequences, with around 9.3% observed a single time. The sequencing here drew on CD4+ T cells sorted from PBMCs, taken 5 days after the yellow fever booster vaccination. This receptor was obtained from a man aged 18-30 years who received the YFV17D yellow fever vaccine.

CDR3 protein: CASSLAGEAAGNTIYF. The CDR3 nucleotides are TGCGCCAGCAGCTTGGCCGGGGAAGCAGCCGGAAACACCATATATTTT. The chain recombines TRBV5-1 with TRBJ1-3; D is uncertain. CDR3 size: 16 residues. The V and J ends lost 0 bases and 4 bases respectively, with 14 bases between them. Germline CDR1 and CDR2: SGHRS and YFSETQ.